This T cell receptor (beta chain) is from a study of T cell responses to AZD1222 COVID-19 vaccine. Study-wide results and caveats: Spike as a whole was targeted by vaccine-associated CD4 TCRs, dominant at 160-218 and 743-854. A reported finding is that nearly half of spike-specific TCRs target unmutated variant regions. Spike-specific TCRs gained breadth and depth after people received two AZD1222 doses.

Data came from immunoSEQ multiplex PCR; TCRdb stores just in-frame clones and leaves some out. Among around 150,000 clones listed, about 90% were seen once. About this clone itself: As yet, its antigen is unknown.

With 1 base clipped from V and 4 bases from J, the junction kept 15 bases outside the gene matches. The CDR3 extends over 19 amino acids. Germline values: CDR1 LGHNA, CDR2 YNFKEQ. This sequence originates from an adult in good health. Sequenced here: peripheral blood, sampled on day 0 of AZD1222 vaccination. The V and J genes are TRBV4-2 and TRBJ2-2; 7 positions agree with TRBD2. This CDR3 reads CASSQVDGGSTYSTGELFF. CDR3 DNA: TGTGCCAGCAGCCAAGTCGACGGGGGGTCAACCTATTCCACCGGGGAGCTGTTTTTT.